This T cell receptor (beta chain) was identified during a study of PD-1 blockade in classical Hodgkin lymphoma. Regarding the study as a whole: Those patients who began receiving nivolumab less than 1 year after ASCT had lower diversity, and they were excluded. Unlike CD8+ TCR diversity, which did not rise significantly by C4D1, CD4+ TCR diversity did.

Here immunoSEQ multiplex PCR was the method, and the copy in TCRdb shows in-frame clones only, minus some. The sample has about 20,000 clones, approximately 80% seen once; the top ten hold approximately 7%. The time point is: cycle 4 day 1 (C4D1), after more than five weeks of nivolumab. All patients relapsed after autologous stem cell transplantation, and brentuximab vedotin exposure varied. Trimming took off 3 bases at V and 1 base at J, with 6 bases between the two ends. The CDR3 length is 14 residues. Germline-derived CDR1 and CDR2 are KGHSH and LQKENI. In regard to this clone: What it binds is not known.

This receptor was taken from a human donor with classical Hodgkin lymphoma. The starting material was peripheral blood mononuclear cells (PBMCs), obtained before the fourth cycle of nivolumab. The J gene is TRBJ2-2, the V gene TRBV18; the D is unclear. CDR3 amino acids: CASSPLRNTGELFF. DNA of the CDR3: TGTGCCAGCTCACCCTTGAGGAACACCGGGGAGCTGTTTTTT.